Below, 14 T cell receptor beta chains from the same sample are listed, as sequenced in a study of blood T cell repertoires in COVID-19. Method: immunoSEQ multiplex PCR; TCRdb's copy keeps in-frame clones and lacks some. The table has under 80,000 clones, around 86% seen once. What was sequenced was peripheral blood. All receptors come from a human donor in a cohort sampled during active COVID-19.

This chain connects TRBV3-1 (or the pseudogene TRBV3-2) to TRBJ2-7; TRBD2 aligns across 7 bases. The CDR3 is 16 residues long. Losses at the gene ends were 4 bases for V and 0 bases for J; bases not matched to a gene: 9. Germline CDR1 and CDR2: LGHDT and YNNKEL (reference sequence). In nucleotides, the CDR3 is TGTGCCAGCAGCCTGGGGCTAGCGGATTCCTCCTACGAGCAGTACTTC. Residues: CASSLGLADSSYEQYF.

This clone was detected only a few times. V and J are TRBV24-1 and TRBJ2-7, with D possibly matching TRBD1 (6 bases). Between the trimmed V and J ends, which lost 4 bases and 5 bases, there was a span of 17 bases. The CDR3 totals 15 residues. Germline assignment: CDR1 KGHDR and CDR2 SFDVKD. The CDR3 here is CATSDSHSRGDEQYF. The CDR3 bases are TGTGCCACCAGTGACTCGCACTCCAGGGGCGACGAGCAGTACTTC.

CDR3 nucleotides: TGTGCCAGCAGCCAAGATAGGGGGGGCAGGGCCTACGAGCAGTACTTC. Encoded protein: CASSQDRGGRAYEQYF. V and J are TRBV3-1 (or the pseudogene TRBV3-2) and TRBJ2-7; possibly TRBD2 for D (7 bases). V lost 0 bases and J 2 bases, leaving 14 bases between the germline ends. Germline V gene lookup returns CDR1 LGHDT and CDR2 YNNKEL (reference sequence). This CDR3 region has 16 residues.

The chain couples TRBV5-5 to TRBJ1-4; D is perhaps TRBD1 (6 bases). V was trimmed by 3 bases and J by 7 bases, leaving 22 bases between them. CDR3 length equals 17 residues. Germline assignment: CDR1 SGHKS and CDR2 YYEKEE (reference sequence). CDR3 loop: CASSSRPEQGMSEKLFF. Written as DNA, the CDR3 is TGTGCCAGCAGCTCCAGACCCGAACAGGGAATGAGTGAAAAACTGTTTTTT.

The chain uses TRBV6-5 and TRBJ1-1, with D uncertain. The V and J ends lost 7 bases and 3 bases respectively, with 12 bases between them. Looked up from germline, CDR1 is MNHEY and CDR2 is SVGAGI. The CDR3 has 13 residues. The CDR3 region has the DNA TGTGCCAGCAATGTCCAGGTGGACACTGAAGCTTTCTTT. Amino acids: CASNVQVDTEAFF.

The chain combines TRBV11-2 with TRBJ1-3, with 7 positions matching TRBD1. V trimming: 5 bases; J trimming: 0 bases; junction bases outside the gene matches: 10. Per germline, CDR1 SGHAT and CDR2 FQNNGV. This CDR3 has 17 residues. In DNA form, the CDR3 reads TGTGCCAGCAGCGCATTAGGGACAGCGAGCTCTGGAAACACCATATATTTT. It translates to CASSALGTASSGNTIYF.

As DNA, the CDR3 is TGTGCCATCAGTGTTTCCGGGGGCTCCTACGAGCAGTACTTC. Protein sequence: CAISVSGGSYEQYF. This chain joins TRBV10-3 and TRBJ2-7; D possibly corresponds to TRBD2 (6 bases). CDR1 is ENHRY, CDR2 SYGVKD, per germline. Trimming removed 4 bases at V and 0 bases at J, with 10 bases between. The CDR3 extends over 14 amino acids.

Notes on this clone: Germline is not matched at one junction end, which may reflect a read error. The chain carries TRBV24-1 and TRBJ2-5; D gene ambiguous. This CDR3 comprises 13 residues. Germline-derived CDR1 and CDR2 are KGHDR and SFDVKD. The CDR3, as DNA: TGTGCCGCCAGTGACCTGTATCGAGAGACCCAGTACTTC. Its translation: CAASDLYRETQYF.

The J gene is TRBJ1-3, the V gene TRBV9, with 9 positions matching TRBD1. The CDR3 runs 17 residues. J gave up 1 base and V 4 bases, and 9 bases lay outside the gene matches. Germline V gene data show CDR1 as SGDLS and CDR2 as YYNGEE. CDR3: CASSLGGTGKSGNTIYF. As DNA, the CDR3 is TGTGCCAGCAGCCTGGGGGGGACAGGGAAGTCTGGAAACACCATATATTTT.

The gene calls are TRBV7-6 and TRBJ1-4, with TRBD1 matching over 8 bases. The CDR3 has 14 residues. The trim removed 3 bases at V and 8 bases at J, leaving 5 bases unmatched. Germline CDR1 is SGHVS and CDR2 is FNYEAQ. The CDR3 nucleotides are TGTGCCAGCAGCTTCACGACAGGGGCCGAAAAACTGTTTTTT. Protein: CASSFTTGAEKLFF.

V is TRBV7-3 and J is TRBJ2-1, with 9 bases identical to TRBD1. Germline V gives CDR1 SGHTA, CDR2 FQGTGA. J gave up 6 bases and V 5 bases, and 8 bases lay outside the gene matches. The CDR3 totals 15 residues. CDR3 DNA sequence: TGTGCCAGCAGCCTATGGACAGGGGCGGGCAATGAGCAGTTCTTC. Translation gives CASSLWTGAGNEQFF.

Turning to this clone: The same CDR3 arises from other DNA sequences in this sample as well. V gene TRBV5-1 combines with J gene TRBJ1-5; 11 nucleotides align to TRBD1. Looked up from germline, CDR1 is SGHRS and CDR2 is YFSETQ. The V gene end was trimmed by 4 bases and the J gene end by 6 bases; junction bases not matched to a gene: 3. This CDR3 contains 14 residues. CDR3 sequence: CASSGGQGGQPQHF. The CDR3, as DNA: TGCGCCAGCAGCGGGGGACAGGGGGGTCAGCCCCAGCATTTT. Combining the CDR3 with reference TRBV5-1 and TRBJ1-5 gives the whole variable domain KAGVTQTPRYLIKTRGQQVTLSCSPISGHRSVSWYQQTPGQGLQFLFEYFSETQRNKGNFPGRFSGRQFSNSRSEMNVSTLELGDSALYLCASSGGQGGQPQHFGDGTRLSIL.

This clone was seen many times. The chain carries TRBV5-1 and TRBJ1-2, with TRBD1 as a possible D gene (5 bases). V dropped 1 base and J dropped 2 bases, with 12 bases sitting between them. Germline CDR1 reads SGHRS; CDR2 reads YFSETQ. This CDR3 is built from 15 residues. The CDR3, as DNA: TGCGCCAGCAGCTTGACAACGACAGCCAACTATGGCTACACCTTC. Residues: CASSLTTTANYGYTF.

The V and J genes are TRBV10-3 and TRBJ1-1; D possibly corresponds to TRBD1 (5 bases). The germline V gene encodes CDR1 ENHRY and CDR2 SYGVKD. Trimming took 4 bases from V and 1 from J, leaving 13 bases between them. The CDR3 contains 15 residues. The CDR3 nucleotides read TGTGCCATCAGTGGGTCTCTGGGGGGGAACACTGAAGCTTTCTTT. It codes for CAISGSLGGNTEAFF.